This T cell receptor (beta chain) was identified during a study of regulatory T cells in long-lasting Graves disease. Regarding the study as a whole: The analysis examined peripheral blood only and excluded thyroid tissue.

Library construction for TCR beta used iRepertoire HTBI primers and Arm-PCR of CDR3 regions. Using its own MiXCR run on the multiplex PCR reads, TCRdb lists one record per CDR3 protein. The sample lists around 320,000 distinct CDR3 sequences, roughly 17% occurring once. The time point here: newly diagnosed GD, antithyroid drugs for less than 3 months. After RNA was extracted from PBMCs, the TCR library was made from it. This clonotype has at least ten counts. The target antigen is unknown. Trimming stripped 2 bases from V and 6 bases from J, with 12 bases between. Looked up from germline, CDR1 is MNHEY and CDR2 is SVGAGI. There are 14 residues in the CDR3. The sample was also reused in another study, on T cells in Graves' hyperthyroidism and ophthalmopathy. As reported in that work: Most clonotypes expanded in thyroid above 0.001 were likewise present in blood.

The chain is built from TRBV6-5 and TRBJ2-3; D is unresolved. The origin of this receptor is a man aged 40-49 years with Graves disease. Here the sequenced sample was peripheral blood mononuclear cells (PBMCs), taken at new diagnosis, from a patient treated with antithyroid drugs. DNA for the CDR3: TGTGCCAGCAGTTACGGGCTCCGGAGTGATACGCAGTATTTT. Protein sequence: CASSYGLRSDTQYF.